The clone carrying this T cell receptor (beta chain) showed up many times. This sample is part of a study of T-cell reconstitution after alpha-beta-depleted transplantation in children. After removal of 8 bases from V and 10 bases from J, the junction contained 11 bases not matched to a gene. CDR3 length: 14 residues. Germline values: CDR1 ENHRY, CDR2 SYGVKD. TCRbeta library preparation incorporated unique molecular identifiers. TCRdb reprocessed the PCR reads via MiXCR and lists one record per CDR3 protein. In the table there are about 610,000 distinct CDR3 sequences, approximately 10% of which are singletons.

This TCR was recovered from a human donor who donated a stem cell graft to a child with acute myeloid leukemia. The sample here was PBMCs from the stem cell graft donor, taken from the stem cell graft. The chain combines TRBV10-3 with TRBJ2-1; 10 nucleotides align to TRBD1. In DNA form, the CDR3 reads TGTGCCATCGCAGGGACAGGGGCAAAAGGCGAGCAGTTCTTC. As protein: CAIAGTGAKGEQFF.